The 10 T cell receptor beta chains reported below all come from one sample, sequenced in a study of blood T cell repertoires in COVID-19 (TCRdb year 2020). Libraries were built with the immunoSEQ multiplex PCR assay. The source is immuneACCESS, and TCRdb retained only in-frame sequences with V and J called. Part of the clones is not carried over; for the studies checked, unresolved V genes explain less than half of this, and the remainder is unexplained. The sample yields about 400,000 clones; roughly 90% were counted once. The ten biggest clones cover 1% to 1.5% of the sample. Material: peripheral blood. The receptor set was obtained from a man between 40 and 49 years old with acute or convalescent COVID-19.

About this clone: The identical CDR3 is also encoded by other nucleotide sequences in the sample. This chain uses TRBV25-1 with TRBJ1-5, with D unresolved. V gave up 3 bases and J gave up 7 bases, with 13 bases separating them. CDR3 length equals 14 residues. CDR1 MGHDK and CDR2 SYGVNS come from the germline V gene. CDR3 amino acids: CASSDSGGGQPQHF. The CDR3 nucleotides are TGTGCCAGCAGTGACTCTGGCGGAGGGCAGCCCCAGCATTTT.

The chain has TRBV12-3 or TRBV12-4 and TRBJ2-3; a possible D gene is TRBD1 (8 bases). V dropped 4 bases and J dropped 5 bases, with 10 bases sitting between them. This CDR3 spans 13 amino acids. The CDR3 nucleotides read TGTGCCAGCAGTTACAGGGGGGGAGATACGCAGTATTTT. It is translated as CASSYRGGDTQYF.

The chain carries TRBV21-1 and TRBJ1-1; the D segment call TRBD1 is taken from the table without a DNA check. TRBV21-1 is flagged as a pseudogene. This CDR3 has 14 amino acids. CDR3 region: CASSRKQVGGEAFF. The DNA for the CDR3 is TGTGCCAGCAGCAGGAAACAGGTAGGGGGAGAAGCTTTCTTT.

The chain has TRBV9 and TRBJ2-1; TRBD1 agrees at 7 bases. Trimming at V came to 0 bases and at J to 6 bases, leaving 12 bases not matched to a gene. The germline gives CDR1 SGDLS, CDR2 YYNGEE. The CDR3 length is 17 residues. The CDR3 DNA reads as TGTGCCAGCAGCGTAGAATCCCACAGGGGAGTTATCAATGAGCAGTTCTTC. Its translation is CASSVESHRGVINEQFF.

The chain couples TRBV28 to TRBJ2-7, with 7 bases identical to TRBD1. With V trimmed by 5 bases and J by 2 bases, 6 bases remained unmatched. Germline loops: CDR1 MDHEN, CDR2 SYDVKM. The CDR3 length is 14 residues. CDR3 region: CASSIGDSAYEQYF. CDR3 in DNA: TGTGCCAGCAGTATAGGGGACAGTGCCTACGAGCAGTACTTC.

The V call is TRBV6-6, the J call TRBJ1-4; tentatively, D is TRBD1 (5 bases). V lost 2 bases to trimming and J lost 12 bases, with 13 bases between them. There are 13 residues in the CDR3. Germline CDR1 reads MNHNY; CDR2 reads SVGAGI (reference sequence). The CDR3 loop reads CASSYVGAEELFF. The CDR3 region has the DNA TGTGCCAGCAGTTACGTAGGGGCAGAGGAACTGTTTTTT.

The gene calls are TRBV18 and TRBJ2-1; D is possibly TRBD2 (6 bases). With 2 bases removed from V and 7 bases from J, the gap between germline ends came to 24 bases. The CDR3 covers 18 residues. Germline lookup yields CDR1 KGHSH and CDR2 LQKENI. The CDR3 DNA reads as TGTGCCAGCTCACCATTGCGAGTCGGGGACGGTGGGGGGAATGAGCAGTTCTTC. Residues: CASSPLRVGDGGGNEQFF.

The chain has TRBV27 and TRBJ2-1; 7 nucleotides match TRBD2. The germline V gene has CDR1 MNHEY and CDR2 SMNVEV (reference sequence). With V trimmed by 3 bases and J by 7 bases, 21 bases remained unmatched. The CDR3 contains 19 residues. Here the CDR3 DNA reads TGTGCCAGCAGTTTTTCTAGGAACCTCGGGAGGCTAGAGGGAAATGAGCAGTTCTTC. The encoded protein is CASSFSRNLGRLEGNEQFF.

The genes are TRBV5-1 and TRBJ2-1; 14 bases align to TRBD2. There are 18 residues in the CDR3. CDR1 is SGHRS and CDR2 is YFSETQ in the germline V gene. J gave up 10 bases and V 3 bases, and 15 bases lay outside the gene matches. The CDR3 coding sequence is TGCGCCAGCAGCTCGACCCCAGAGGGACTAGCGGGAGTAGAAGAGCAGTTCTTC. Amino acids: CASSSTPEGLAGVEEQFF. Full variable domain (remainder filled in from reference TRBV5-1 and TRBJ2-1): KAGVTQTPRYLIKTRGQQVTLSCSPISGHRSVSWYQQTPGQGLQFLFEYFSETQRNKGNFPGRFSGRQFSNSRSEMNVSTLELGDSALYLCASSSTPEGLAGVEEQFFGPGTRLTVL.

This CDR3 is CASSFSAAALEAFF. The DNA of the CDR3 is TGCGCCAGCAGCTTCTCGGCGGCAGCCCTTGAAGCTTTCTTT. The chain recombines TRBV5-1 with TRBJ1-1; D ambiguous. Germline CDR1 SGHRS, CDR2 YFSETQ. Trimming took off 2 bases at V and 7 bases at J, with 15 bases between the two ends. This CDR3 contains 14 residues.